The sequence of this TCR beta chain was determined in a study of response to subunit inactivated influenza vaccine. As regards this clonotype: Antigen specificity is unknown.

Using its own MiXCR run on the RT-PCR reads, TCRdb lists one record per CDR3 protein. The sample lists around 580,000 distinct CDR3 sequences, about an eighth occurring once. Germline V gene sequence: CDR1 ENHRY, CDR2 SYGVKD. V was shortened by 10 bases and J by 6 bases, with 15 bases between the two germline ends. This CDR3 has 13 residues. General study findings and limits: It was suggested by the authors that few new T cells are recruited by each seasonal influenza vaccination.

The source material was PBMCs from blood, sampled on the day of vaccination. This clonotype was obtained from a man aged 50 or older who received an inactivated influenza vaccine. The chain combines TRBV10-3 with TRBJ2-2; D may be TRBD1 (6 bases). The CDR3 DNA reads TGTGCCACCCATCGACAGGAACCCGGGGAGCTGTTTTTT. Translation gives CATHRQEPGELFF.